The clone carrying this T cell receptor beta chain has ten or more counts. The antigen is unknown. The data are from a study of regulatory T cells in long-lasting Graves disease. The time point here: newly diagnosed GD, antithyroid drugs for less than 3 months. The TCR library was prepared using RNA isolated from PBMCs. The CDR3 extends over 14 amino acids. V was pared by 6 bases and J by 5 bases, with 17 bases between. Germline CDR1 MDHEN, CDR2 SYDVKM. Findings and limits, study-wide: The study found TRBV28, TRBJ1-2 and TRBJ2-5 favored in persistent disease.

Sequencing libraries for TCR beta were prepared with iRepertoire HTBI primers and Arm-PCR of CDR3 regions. TCRdb passed the multiplex PCR reads through MiXCR, listing each CDR3 protein once. The sample carries hundreds of thousands of distinct CDR3 sequences, roughly a sixth recorded once. The same data also went into a second study, on T cells in Graves' hyperthyroidism and ophthalmopathy. That paper states: Newly diagnosed hyperthyroidism patients aged 18 to 65 years had disease lasting under 2 months.

The chain links TRBV28 to TRBJ2-7; perhaps TRBD2 as D (5 bases). This TCR derives from a woman between 40 and 65 years old with Graves disease. The specimen comprised peripheral blood mononuclear cells (PBMCs), sampled at new diagnosis, from a patient treated with antithyroid drugs. The CDR3 DNA reads as TGTGCCAGCAGCCGGACTCTAAACCCCAACGAGCAGTACTTC. Amino acid sequence: CASSRTLNPNEQYF.